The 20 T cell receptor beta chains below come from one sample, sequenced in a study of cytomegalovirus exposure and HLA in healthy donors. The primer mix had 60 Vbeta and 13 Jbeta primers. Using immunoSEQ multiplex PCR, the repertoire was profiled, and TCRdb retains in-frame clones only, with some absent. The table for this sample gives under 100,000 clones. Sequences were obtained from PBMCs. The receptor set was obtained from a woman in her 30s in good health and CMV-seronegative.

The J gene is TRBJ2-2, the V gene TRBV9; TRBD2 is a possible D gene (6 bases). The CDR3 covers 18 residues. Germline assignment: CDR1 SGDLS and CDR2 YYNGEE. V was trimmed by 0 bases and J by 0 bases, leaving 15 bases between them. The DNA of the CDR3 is TGTGCCAGCAGCGTAGGACTAGTCGTATGGGCGAACACCGGGGAGCTGTTTTTT. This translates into CASSVGLVVWANTGELFF.

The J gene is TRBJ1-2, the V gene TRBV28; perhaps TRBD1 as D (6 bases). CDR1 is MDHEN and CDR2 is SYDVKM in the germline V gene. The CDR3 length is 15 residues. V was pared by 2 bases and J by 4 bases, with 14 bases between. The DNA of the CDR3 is TGTGCCAGCAGTTTACACCGACAGGTCCTCTATGGCTACACCTTC. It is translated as CASSLHRQVLYGYTF.

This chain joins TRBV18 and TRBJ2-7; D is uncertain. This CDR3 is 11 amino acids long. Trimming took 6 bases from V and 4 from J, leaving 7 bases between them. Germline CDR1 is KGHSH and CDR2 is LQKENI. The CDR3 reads CASSLGYEQYF. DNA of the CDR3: TGTGCCAGCTCCCTCGGGTACGAGCAGTACTTC.

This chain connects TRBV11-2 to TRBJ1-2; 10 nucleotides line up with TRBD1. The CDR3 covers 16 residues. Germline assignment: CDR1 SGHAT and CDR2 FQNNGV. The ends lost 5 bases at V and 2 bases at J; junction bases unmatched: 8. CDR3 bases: TGTGCCAGCAGCCCCTCAGGGGACAGGGGCAACTATGGCTACACCTTC. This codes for CASSPSGDRGNYGYTF.

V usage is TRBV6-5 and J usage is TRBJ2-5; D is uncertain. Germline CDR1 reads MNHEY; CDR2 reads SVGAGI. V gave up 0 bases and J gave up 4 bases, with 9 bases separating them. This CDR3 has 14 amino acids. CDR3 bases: TGTGCCAGCAGTTACTCAGGTCCGGGAGAGACCCAGTACTTC. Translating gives CASSYSGPGETQYF.

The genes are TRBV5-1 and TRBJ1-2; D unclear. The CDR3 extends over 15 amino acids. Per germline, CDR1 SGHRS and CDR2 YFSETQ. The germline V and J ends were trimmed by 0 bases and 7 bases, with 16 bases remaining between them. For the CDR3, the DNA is TGCGCCAGCAGCTTGGGATTGGGCTCGGGGAGTGGCTACACCTTC. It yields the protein CASSLGLGSGSGYTF.

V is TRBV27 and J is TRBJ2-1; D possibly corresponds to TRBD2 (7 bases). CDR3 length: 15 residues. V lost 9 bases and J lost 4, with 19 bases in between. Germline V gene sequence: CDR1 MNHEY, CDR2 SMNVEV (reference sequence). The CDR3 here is CASWALGRGYNEQFF. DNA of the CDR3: TGTGCCAGTTGGGCCCTGGGGAGGGGGTACAATGAGCAGTTCTTC.

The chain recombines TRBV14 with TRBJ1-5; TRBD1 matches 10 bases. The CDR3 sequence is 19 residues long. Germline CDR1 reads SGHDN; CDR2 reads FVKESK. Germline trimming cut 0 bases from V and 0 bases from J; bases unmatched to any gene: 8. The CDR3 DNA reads TGTGCCAGCAGCCAAGAAACAAGGACAGGGGGATATAGCAATCAGCCCCAGCATTTT. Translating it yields CASSQETRTGGYSNQPQHF.

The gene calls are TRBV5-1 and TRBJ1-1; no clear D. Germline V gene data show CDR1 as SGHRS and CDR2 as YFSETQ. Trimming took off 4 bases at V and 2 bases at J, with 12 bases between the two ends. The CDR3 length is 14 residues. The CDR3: CASSPGSGNTEAFF. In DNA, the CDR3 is TGCGCCAGCAGCCCCGGGTCGGGTAACACTGAAGCTTTCTTT.

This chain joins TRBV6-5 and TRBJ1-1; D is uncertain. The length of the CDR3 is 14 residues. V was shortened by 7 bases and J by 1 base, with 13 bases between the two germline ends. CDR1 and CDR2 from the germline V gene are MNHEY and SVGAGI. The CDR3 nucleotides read TGTGCCAGCACTGAGGGAGGCGAGAACACTGAAGCTTTCTTT. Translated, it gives CASTEGGENTEAFF.

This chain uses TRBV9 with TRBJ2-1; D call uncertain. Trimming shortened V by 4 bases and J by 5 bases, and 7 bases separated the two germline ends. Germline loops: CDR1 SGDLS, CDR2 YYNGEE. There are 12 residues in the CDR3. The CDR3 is CASSRGDNEQFF. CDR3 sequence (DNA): TGTGCCAGCAGCCGCGGAGACAATGAGCAGTTCTTC. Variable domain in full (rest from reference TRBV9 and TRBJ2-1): DSGVTQTPKHLITATGQRVTLRCSPRSGDLSVYWYQQSLDQGLQFLIQYYNGEERAKGNILERFSAQQFPDLHSELNLSSLELGDSALYFCASSRGDNEQFFGPGTRLTVL.

The CDR3 nucleotides read TGTGCCAGCAGTTCTCCGGGGGGTCGTTCACCCCTCCACTTT. Its protein product is CASSSPGGRSPLHF. The chain couples TRBV28 to TRBJ1-6, with D possibly TRBD1 on 5 matching bases. Germline V gene lookup returns CDR1 MDHEN and CDR2 SYDVKM. The CDR3 covers 14 residues. Trimming stripped 4 bases from V and 9 bases from J, with 13 bases between.

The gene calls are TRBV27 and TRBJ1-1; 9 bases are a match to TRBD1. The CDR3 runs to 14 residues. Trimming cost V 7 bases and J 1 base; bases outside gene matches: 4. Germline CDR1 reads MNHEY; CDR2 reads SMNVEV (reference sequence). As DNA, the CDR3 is TGTGCCAGCATAGACAGGGGGAGGAACACTGAAGCTTTCTTT. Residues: CASIDRGRNTEAFF.

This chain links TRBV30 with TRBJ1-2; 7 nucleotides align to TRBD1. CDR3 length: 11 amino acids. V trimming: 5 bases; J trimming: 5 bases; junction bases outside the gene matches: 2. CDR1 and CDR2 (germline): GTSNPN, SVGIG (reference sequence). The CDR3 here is CAWGTVYGYTF. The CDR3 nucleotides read TGTGCCTGGGGGACAGTTTATGGCTACACCTTC.

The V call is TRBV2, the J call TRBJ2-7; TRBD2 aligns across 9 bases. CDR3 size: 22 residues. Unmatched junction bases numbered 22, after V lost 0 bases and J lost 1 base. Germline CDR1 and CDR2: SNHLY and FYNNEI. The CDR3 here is CASSEAEANGLASSPPSYEQYF. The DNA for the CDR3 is TGTGCCAGCAGTGAAGCAGAGGCCAATGGACTAGCGTCGTCCCCGCCGTCCTACGAGCAGTACTTC.

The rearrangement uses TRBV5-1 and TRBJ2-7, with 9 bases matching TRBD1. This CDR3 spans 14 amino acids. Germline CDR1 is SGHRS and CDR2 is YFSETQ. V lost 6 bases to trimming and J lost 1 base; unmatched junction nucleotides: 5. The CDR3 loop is CASTTGGESYEQYF. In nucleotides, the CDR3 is TGCGCCAGCACCACAGGGGGCGAGTCCTACGAGCAGTACTTC.

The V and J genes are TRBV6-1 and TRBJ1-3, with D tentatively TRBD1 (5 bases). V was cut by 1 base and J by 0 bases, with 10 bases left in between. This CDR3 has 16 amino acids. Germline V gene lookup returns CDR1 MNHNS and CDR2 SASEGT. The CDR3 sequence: CASSEGGVASGNTIYF. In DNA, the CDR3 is TGTGCCAGCAGTGAAGGGGGGGTCGCCTCTGGAAACACCATATATTTT.

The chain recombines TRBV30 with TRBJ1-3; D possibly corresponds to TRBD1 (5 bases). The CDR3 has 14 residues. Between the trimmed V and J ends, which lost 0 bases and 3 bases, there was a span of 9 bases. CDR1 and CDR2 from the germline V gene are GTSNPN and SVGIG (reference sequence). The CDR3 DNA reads TGTGCCTGGAGTGTGTCAGGGTTTGGAAACACCATATATTTT. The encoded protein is CAWSVSGFGNTIYF.

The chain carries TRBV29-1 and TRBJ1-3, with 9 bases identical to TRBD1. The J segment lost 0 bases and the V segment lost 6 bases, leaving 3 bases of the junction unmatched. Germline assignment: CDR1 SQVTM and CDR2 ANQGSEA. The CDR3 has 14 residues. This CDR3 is CSVATGGSGNTIYF. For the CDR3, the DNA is TGCAGCGTGGCGACAGGGGGCTCTGGAAACACCATATATTTT.

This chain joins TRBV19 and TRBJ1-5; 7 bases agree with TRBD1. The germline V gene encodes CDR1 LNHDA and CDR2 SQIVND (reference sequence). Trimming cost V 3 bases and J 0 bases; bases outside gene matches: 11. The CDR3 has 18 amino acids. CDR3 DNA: TGTGCCAGTAGTATTAACAGGGGATTACGGTATAGCAATCAGCCCCAGCATTTT. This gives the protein CASSINRGLRYSNQPQHF.